This T cell receptor (beta chain) originates from a study of cytomegalovirus exposure and HLA in healthy donors. Trimming at V came to 6 bases and at J to 3 bases, leaving 5 bases not matched to a gene. The CDR3 is made up of 14 amino acids. CDR1 MNHEY and CDR2 SVGAGI come from the germline V gene. The PCR used 60 Vbeta and 13 Jbeta primers. Here immunoSEQ multiplex PCR was the method, and the copy in TCRdb shows in-frame clones only, minus some. The repertoire table contains around 58,000 clones. The chain is built from TRBV6-5 and TRBJ2-7; TRBD1 matches 10 bases. Sequencing was carried out using PBMCs. The sequence was collected from a man between 50 and 59 years old in good health and CMV-seropositive. The CDR3 here is CASRTTGGSYEQYF. The CDR3 coding sequence is TGTGCCAGCAGAACGACAGGGGGCAGCTACGAGCAGTACTTC.